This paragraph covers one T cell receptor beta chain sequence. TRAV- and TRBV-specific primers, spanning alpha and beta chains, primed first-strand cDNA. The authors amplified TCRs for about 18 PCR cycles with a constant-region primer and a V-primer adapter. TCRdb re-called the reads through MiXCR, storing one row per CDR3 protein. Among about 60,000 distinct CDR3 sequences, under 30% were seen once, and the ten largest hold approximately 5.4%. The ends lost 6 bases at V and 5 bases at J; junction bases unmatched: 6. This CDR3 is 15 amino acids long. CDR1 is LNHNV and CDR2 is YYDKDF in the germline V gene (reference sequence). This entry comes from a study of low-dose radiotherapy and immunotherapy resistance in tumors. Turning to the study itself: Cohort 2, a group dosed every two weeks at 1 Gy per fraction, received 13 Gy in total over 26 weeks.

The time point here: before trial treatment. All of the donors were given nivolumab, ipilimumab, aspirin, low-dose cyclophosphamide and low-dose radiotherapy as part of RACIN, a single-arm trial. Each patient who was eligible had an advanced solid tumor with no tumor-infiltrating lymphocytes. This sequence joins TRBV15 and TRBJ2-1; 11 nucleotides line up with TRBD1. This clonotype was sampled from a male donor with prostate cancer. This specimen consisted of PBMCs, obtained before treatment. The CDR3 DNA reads TGTGCCACCAGTTGGGGACAGGGGGTACACAATGAGCAGTTCTTC. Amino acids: CATSWGQGVHNEQFF.